Each of the 14 T cell receptor beta chains below was sequenced from the same sample in a study of OX40 agonist ivuxolimab in advanced cancers. Using immunoSEQ multiplex PCR, the repertoire was profiled, and TCRdb retains in-frame clones only, with some absent. The sample yields about 99,000 clones, roughly 94% seen once. Sequenced here: CD4+ or CD8+ T cells sorted from blood, sampled in a trial of the OX40 agonist ivuxolimab. The receptors here all came from an adult with an advanced solid tumor such as melanoma, head and neck, liver or kidney cancer.

V is TRBV30 and J is TRBJ1-2; 7 bases agree with TRBD1. Losses at the gene ends were 5 bases for V and 4 bases for J; bases not matched to a gene: 10. Germline V gene data show CDR1 as GTSNPN and CDR2 as SVGIG (reference sequence). This CDR3 contains 14 residues. The CDR3 is CAWCLGTALYGYTF. CDR3 in DNA: TGTGCCTGGTGCCTCGGGACAGCCCTCTATGGCTACACCTTC.

A single count supports this clone. The chain couples TRBV6-1 to TRBJ2-7, with a weak D call TRBD2 (6 bases). Germline values: CDR1 MNHNS, CDR2 SASEGT. CDR3 length equals 16 residues. V was shortened by 2 bases and J by 2 bases, with 16 bases between the two germline ends. Here the CDR3 DNA reads TGTGCCAGCAGTGAAAATGGTGCGGGGCCTCCCTACGAGCAGTACTTC. This translates into CASSENGAGPPYEQYF.

The chain links TRBV18 to TRBJ1-3; D not certain. The CDR3 spans 15 residues. From germline, CDR1 is KGHSH and CDR2 LQKENI. Trimming cost V 0 bases and J 7 bases, with 13 bases left between them. CDR3 in DNA: TGTGCCAGCTCACCACCGGGCGGTCTGGGGAACACCATATATTTT. Translating it yields CASSPPGGLGNTIYF.

The chain couples TRBV9 to TRBJ2-1; 8 bases align to TRBD2. CDR1 is SGDLS and CDR2 is YYNGEE in the germline V gene. V was pared by 1 base and J by 0 bases, with 0 bases of the junction left unmatched. This CDR3 has 15 residues. The CDR3 DNA sequence: TGTGCCAGCAGCGTAAGCGGGAGCTCCTACAATGAGCAGTTCTTC. Protein: CASSVSGSSYNEQFF.

The rearrangement joins TRBV7-3 to TRBJ2-1; 10 nucleotides match TRBD1. CDR1 and CDR2 from the germline V gene are SGHTA and FQGTGA. CDR3 length: 15 residues. Trimming cost V 5 bases and J 7 bases; bases outside gene matches: 8. CDR3 sequence: CASSHPGQGMNEQFF. The CDR3 DNA reads TGTGCCAGCAGCCACCCGGGACAGGGGATGAATGAGCAGTTCTTC.

The CDR3 DNA follows: TGTGCCAGCCTCCTAGGTGGGGGAGCTGAAGCTTTCTTT. Translated: CASLLGGGAEAFF. The chain is built from TRBV28 and TRBJ1-1, with D possibly being TRBD1 (5 bases). The germline V gene has CDR1 MDHEN and CDR2 SYDVKM. The CDR3 runs 13 residues. Trimming removed 8 bases at V and 6 bases at J, with 16 bases between.

V usage is TRBV5-5 and J usage is TRBJ2-7; the D gene is possibly TRBD1 (6 bases). This CDR3 has 13 residues. V lost 7 bases to trimming and J lost 4 bases, with 15 bases between them. Looked up from germline, CDR1 is SGHKS and CDR2 is YYEKEE (reference sequence). The chain's CDR3 is CASQQGFEYEQYF. CDR3 coding DNA: TGTGCCAGCCAACAGGGATTTGAATACGAGCAGTACTTC.

The V and J genes are TRBV9 and TRBJ1-5; D possibly corresponds to TRBD1 (5 bases). Germline V gene sequence: CDR1 SGDLS, CDR2 YYNGEE. This CDR3 is 15 amino acids long. Between the trimmed V and J ends, which lost 2 bases and 3 bases, there was a span of 12 bases. The CDR3 sequence: CASSVGPEHNQPQHF. In DNA form, the CDR3 reads TGTGCCAGCAGCGTGGGGCCGGAACACAATCAGCCCCAGCATTTT. The full variable domain, in which reference TRBV9 and TRBJ1-5 provide the parts outside the CDR3, is DSGVTQTPKHLITATGQRVTLRCSPRSGDLSVYWYQQSLDQGLQFLIQYYNGEERAKGNILERFSAQQFPDLHSELNLSSLELGDSALYFCASSVGPEHNQPQHFGDGTRLSIL.

The chain combines TRBV27 with TRBJ1-5, with D possibly being TRBD1 (6 bases). The V gene lost 8 bases and the J gene lost 2 bases, with 22 bases spanning the gap. This CDR3 region has 17 residues. The V gene's germline CDR1 is MNHEY and CDR2 SMNVEV (reference sequence). For the CDR3, the DNA is TGTGCCAGCGGGTTTCTCGGACAGCCGCAGGGCAATCAGCCCCAGCATTTT. Amino acid sequence: CASGFLGQPQGNQPQHF.

The genes are TRBV19 and TRBJ1-2; 8 bases agree with TRBD1. This CDR3 is 16 amino acids long. The J segment lost 4 bases and the V segment lost 5 bases, leaving 12 bases of the junction unmatched. CDR1 LNHDA and CDR2 SQIVND come from the germline V gene (reference sequence). CDR3 in DNA: TGTGCCAGTAGTCTCTCCCGCAGGGGGCAGGGCTATGGCTACACCTTC. Encoded protein: CASSLSRRGQGYGYTF.

The chain is built from TRBV9 and TRBJ2-2, with a tentative D call TRBD2 (6 bases). CDR3 size: 15 residues. CDR1 is SGDLS and CDR2 is YYNGEE in the germline V gene. Trimming pared 0 bases from V and 2 bases from J, leaving 8 bases between. CDR3 protein: CASSVGLVNTGELFF. The CDR3 nucleotides read TGTGCCAGCAGCGTAGGACTAGTCAACACCGGGGAGCTGTTTTTT.

This clone appeared once. The rearrangement joins TRBV2 to TRBJ2-7; TRBD1 matches at 7 bases. The CDR3 extends over 14 amino acids. Germline loops: CDR1 SNHLY, CDR2 FYNNEI. After removal of 4 bases from V and 3 bases from J, the junction contained 6 bases not matched to a gene. CDR3 protein: CASSGQGMGYEQYF. CDR3 bases: TGTGCCAGCAGTGGACAGGGTATGGGCTACGAGCAGTACTTC.

As DNA, the CDR3 is TGTGCCAGCACAGACCGGGAGGCCCAGTACTTC. This gives the protein CASTDREAQYF. The chain uses TRBV7-9 and TRBJ2-5, with TRBD2 matching 7 bases. The germline CDR1 and CDR2 sequences are SEHNR and FQNEAQ (reference sequence). This CDR3 is built from 11 residues. The ends lost 7 bases at V and 9 bases at J; junction bases unmatched: 5.

V usage is TRBV29-1 and J usage is TRBJ1-5; maybe TRBD1 (5 bases). Germline V lookup: CDR1 SQVTM, CDR2 ANQGSEA. Trimming took 1 base from V and 9 from J, leaving 13 bases between them. CDR3 length: 13 amino acids. CDR3 in amino acids: CSVEAGIGSPQHF. CDR3 nucleotides: TGCAGCGTTGAAGCAGGGATAGGATCGCCCCAGCATTTT.